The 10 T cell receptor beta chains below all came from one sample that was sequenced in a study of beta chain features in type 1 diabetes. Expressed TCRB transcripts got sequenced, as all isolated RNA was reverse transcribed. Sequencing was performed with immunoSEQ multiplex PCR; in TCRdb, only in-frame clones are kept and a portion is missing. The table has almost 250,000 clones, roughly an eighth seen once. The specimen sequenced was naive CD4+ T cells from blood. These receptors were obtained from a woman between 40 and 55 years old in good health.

Written as DNA, the CDR3 is TGTGCCAGCAGTTTAGGAGGGAATCGATCACCCCTCCACTTT. Translated: CASSLGGNRSPLHF. The chain couples TRBV27 to TRBJ1-6, with unresolved D. Trimming removed 2 bases from V and 10 bases from J, with 12 bases in between. CDR3 size: 14 residues. CDR1 and CDR2 (germline): MNHEY, SMNVEV (reference sequence).

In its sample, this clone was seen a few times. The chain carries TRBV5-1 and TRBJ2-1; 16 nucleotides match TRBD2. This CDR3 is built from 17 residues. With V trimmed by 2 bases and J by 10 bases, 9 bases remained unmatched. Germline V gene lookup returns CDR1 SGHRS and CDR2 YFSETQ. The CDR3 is CASSLPGTSGGAEEQFF. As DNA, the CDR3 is TGCGCCAGCAGCTTACCCGGGACTAGCGGGGGGGCGGAGGAGCAGTTCTTC.

The CDR3 sequence: CASSLAGQGADTQYF. CDR3 DNA sequence: TGTGCCAGCAGCTTAGCGGGACAGGGGGCAGATACGCAGTATTTT. The V gene is TRBV7-2, the J gene TRBJ2-3; TRBD1 matches at 11 bases. Per the germline V gene, CDR1 is SGHTA and CDR2 is FQGNSA. Trimming at V came to 0 bases and at J to 4 bases, leaving 0 bases not matched to a gene. The CDR3 is 15 amino acids.

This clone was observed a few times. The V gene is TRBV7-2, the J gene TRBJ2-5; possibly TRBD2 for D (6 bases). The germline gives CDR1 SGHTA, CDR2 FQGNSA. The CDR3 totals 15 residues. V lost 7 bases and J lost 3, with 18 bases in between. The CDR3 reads CASNPFGSGEETQYF. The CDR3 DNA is TGTGCCAGCAACCCGTTCGGCTCGGGGGAAGAGACCCAGTACTTC.

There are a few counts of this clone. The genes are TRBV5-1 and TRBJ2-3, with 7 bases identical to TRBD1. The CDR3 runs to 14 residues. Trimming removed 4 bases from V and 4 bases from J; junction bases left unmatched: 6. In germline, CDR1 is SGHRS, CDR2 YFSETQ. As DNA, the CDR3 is TGCGCCAGCAGCCTGGGACAGATCCCAGATACGCAGTATTTT. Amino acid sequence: CASSLGQIPDTQYF.

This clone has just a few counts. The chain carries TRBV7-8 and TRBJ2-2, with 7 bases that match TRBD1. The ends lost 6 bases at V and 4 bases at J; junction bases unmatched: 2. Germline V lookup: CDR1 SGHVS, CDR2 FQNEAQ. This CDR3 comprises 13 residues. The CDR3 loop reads CASSTGATGELFF. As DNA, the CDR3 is TGTGCCAGCAGTACAGGGGCCACCGGGGAGCTGTTTTTT.

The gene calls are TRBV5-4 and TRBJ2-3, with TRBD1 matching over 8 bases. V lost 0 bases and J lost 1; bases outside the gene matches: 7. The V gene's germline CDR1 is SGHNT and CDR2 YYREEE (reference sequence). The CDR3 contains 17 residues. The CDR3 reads CASSLVKSGQGTDTQYF. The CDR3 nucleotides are TGTGCCAGCAGCTTGGTCAAGTCGGGACAGGGCACAGATACGCAGTATTTT.

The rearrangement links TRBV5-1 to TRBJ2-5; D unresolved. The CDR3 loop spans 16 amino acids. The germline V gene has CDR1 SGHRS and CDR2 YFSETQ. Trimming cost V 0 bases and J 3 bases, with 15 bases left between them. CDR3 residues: CASSLGPKVFEETQYF. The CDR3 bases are TGCGCCAGCAGCTTGGGGCCGAAAGTATTCGAAGAGACCCAGTACTTC.

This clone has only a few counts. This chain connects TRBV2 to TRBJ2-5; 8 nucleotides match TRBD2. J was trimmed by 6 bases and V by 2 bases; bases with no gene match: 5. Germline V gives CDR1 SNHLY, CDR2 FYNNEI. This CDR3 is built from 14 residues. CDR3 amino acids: CASSEYSGEKTQYF. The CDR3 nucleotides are TGTGCCAGCAGTGAATATAGCGGGGAAAAGACCCAGTACTTC.

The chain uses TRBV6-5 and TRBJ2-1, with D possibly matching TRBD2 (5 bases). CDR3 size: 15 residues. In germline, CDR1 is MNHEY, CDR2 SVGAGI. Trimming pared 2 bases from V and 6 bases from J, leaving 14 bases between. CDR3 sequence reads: CASSYRADSSNEQFF. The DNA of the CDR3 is TGTGCCAGCAGTTACCGAGCGGATTCTTCCAATGAGCAGTTCTTC.